This T cell receptor beta chain was found in a study of glioma-infiltrating T cells. Findings of the study overall: Tissue and blood shared very few CDR3 sequences. Non-neoplastic patients had below-expected tissue-blood divergence, while all gliomas exceeded expectation.

The iRepertoire nested amplicon-rescue multiplex PCR amplified TCR alpha and beta CDR3s from RNA. One-step reverse transcription and amplification started from approximately 100-400 ng of tissue mRNA or PBMC total RNA. TCRdb reanalysed the multiplex PCR reads using MiXCR and keeps one entry per CDR3 protein. Of 4,500 to 6,000 distinct CDR3 sequences detected, roughly 30% appear once; the ten largest clones hold around 6.6%. This clonotype occurred many times. Its antigen remains unknown. This TCR was sampled from a human donor with low-grade glioma or glioblastoma, undergoing nonglioma brain surgery, or in good health (not recorded which). Sequencing was carried out using glioma tissue, nonneoplastic brain tissue, or PBMCs (not recorded which).

CDR3: CASSFRGTDTQYF. CDR3 nucleotide sequence: TGTGCCAGCAGTTTCAGGGGCACAGATACGCAGTATTTT. The chain combines TRBV12-3 or TRBV12-4 with TRBJ2-3, with D possibly being TRBD1 (5 bases). This CDR3 has 13 amino acids. V was trimmed by 3 bases and J by 1 base, leaving 5 bases between them.